Each of the 18 T cell receptor beta chains below was sequenced from the same sample in a study of blood T cell repertoires in COVID-19 (TCRdb year 2020). Libraries were prepared through the immunoSEQ multiplex PCR assay. This immuneACCESS table, as held by TCRdb, lists in-frame sequences with V and J called but not all clones. Of the missing ones, under half trace to an unresolved V gene in checked studies; the others have no known cause. This sample gives about 150,000 clones in total; 84% of them show up just once. Of the sample, roughly an eighth falls within the top ten clones. Sequencing input: peripheral blood. The receptors derive from a young man with active or convalescent COVID-19.

The chain has TRBV12-5 and TRBJ2-3; D is undetermined. V was pared by 3 bases and J by 4 bases, with 11 bases between. The CDR3 spans 14 residues. From germline, CDR1 is LGHNT and CDR2 FRNRAP. DNA for the CDR3: TGTGCTAGTGGTTTAATAGTGGTCCCAGATACGCAGTATTTT. Translating gives CASGLIVVPDTQYF.

The genes are TRBV9 and TRBJ2-7; maybe TRBD1 (7 bases). Germline V gene lookup returns CDR1 SGDLS and CDR2 YYNGEE. V lost 4 bases to trimming and J lost 2 bases, with 16 bases between them. This CDR3 has 15 amino acids. The CDR3 bases are TGTGCCAGCAGCACGGAGGGGCAGGGGGCCTACGAGCAGTACTTC. Translating it yields CASSTEGQGAYEQYF.

The rearrangement joins TRBV11-2 to TRBJ1-1; D possibly corresponds to TRBD1 (5 bases). Germline loops: CDR1 SGHAT, CDR2 FQNNGV. With 0 bases removed from V and 6 bases from J, the gap between germline ends came to 8 bases. The CDR3 has 13 amino acids. The CDR3 spells CASSLDLGAEAFF. The CDR3 bases are TGTGCCAGCAGCTTAGATCTAGGGGCTGAAGCTTTCTTT.

Only one count was recorded for this clone. The chain carries TRBV4-1 and TRBJ2-3; 8 bases are a match to TRBD2. V lost 6 bases and J lost 0; bases outside the gene matches: 5. The CDR3 sequence is 15 residues long. Germline V gene data show CDR1 as MGHRA and CDR2 as YSYEKL. The CDR3 DNA reads as TGCGCCAGCAGTAGCGGGACCTCTAGCACAGATACGCAGTATTTT. Translating it yields CASSSGTSSTDTQYF.

This rearrangement joins TRBV24-1 to TRBJ2-5, with a weak D call TRBD2 (5 bases). Germline-derived CDR1 and CDR2 are KGHDR and SFDVKD. The V end was cut by 3 bases, the J end by 4 bases, with 8 bases between. The CDR3 is 13 residues long. The CDR3 loop reads CATSDAGGETQYF. The CDR3 region has the DNA TGTGCCACCAGTGATGCGGGCGGAGAGACCCAGTACTTC.

The chain couples TRBV5-8 to TRBJ2-1; D might be TRBD2 (6 bases). Germline V CDR1 and CDR2: SGHTS, YDEGEE. This CDR3 spans 15 amino acids. V shed 0 bases and J shed 4 bases, with 11 bases lying between them. The CDR3 bases are TGTGCCAGCAGCTTGGGGAGCGGGCAGTACAATGAGCAGTTCTTC. It is translated as CASSLGSGQYNEQFF. Based on the CDR3 plus reference TRBV5-8 and TRBJ2-1, the full variable domain is EAGVTQSPTHLIKTRGQQATLRCSPISGHTSVYWYQQALGLGLQFLLWYDEGEERNRGNFPPRFSGRQFPNYSSELNVNALELEDSALYLCASSLGSGQYNEQFFGPGTRLTVL.

The chain uses TRBV7-2 and TRBJ1-4; D is undetermined. The CDR3 is made up of 14 amino acids. V was trimmed by 3 bases and J by 9 bases, leaving 14 bases between them. Germline V gene data show CDR1 as SGHTA and CDR2 as FQGNSA. As DNA, the CDR3 is TGTGCCAGCAGCTTCGGTGGAGGGCTGCAAAAACTGTTTTTT. This translates into CASSFGGGLQKLFF. Combining the CDR3 with reference TRBV7-2 and TRBJ1-4 gives the whole variable domain GAGVSQSPSNKVTEKGKDVELRCDPISGHTALYWYRQSLGQGLEFLIYFQGNSAPDKSGLPSDRFSAERTGGSVSTLTIQRTQQEDSAVYLCASSFGGGLQKLFFGSGTQLSVL.

The chain has TRBV14 and TRBJ2-3, with TRBD2 matching over 12 bases. This CDR3 spans 17 amino acids. V was clipped by 4 bases and J by 4 bases; unmatched bases: 9. CDR1 is SGHDN, CDR2 FVKESK, per germline. CDR3 sequence (DNA): TGTGCCAGCAGCCGCCGACTAGCGGGAGATTGGCCAGATACGCAGTATTTT. It yields the protein CASSRRLAGDWPDTQYF.

This clone was counted only a few times. This chain connects TRBV6-5 to TRBJ2-2; 7 nucleotides match TRBD1. The J segment lost 5 bases and the V segment lost 4 bases, leaving 10 bases of the junction unmatched. The germline V gene has CDR1 MNHEY and CDR2 SVGAGI. The length of the CDR3 is 16 residues. The CDR3 loop is CASSSYRTGGTGELFF. The CDR3 DNA reads TGTGCCAGCAGTTCCTATCGGACAGGAGGAACCGGGGAGCTGTTTTTT.

CDR3 in DNA: TGTGCCAGCACCATTATTGCGGGAGCGACTGGGGAGCTGTTTTTT. It specifies CASTIIAGATGELFF. The rearrangement joins TRBV28 to TRBJ2-2; TRBD2 agrees at 7 bases. In germline, CDR1 is MDHEN, CDR2 SYDVKM. V lost 7 bases and J lost 8; bases outside the gene matches: 13. The CDR3 loop spans 15 amino acids.

The chain uses TRBV3-1 (or the pseudogene TRBV3-2) and TRBJ2-7, with 8 nucleotides matching TRBD2. Germline lookup yields CDR1 LGHDT and CDR2 YNNKEL (reference sequence). Trimming removed 2 bases from V and 2 bases from J; junction bases left unmatched: 17. CDR3 length equals 19 residues. For the CDR3, the DNA is TGTGCCAGCAGCCAATCGGGGCAGGAGCGGGAGTCCCCGACCTACGAGCAGTACTTC. Protein sequence: CASSQSGQERESPTYEQYF.

The J gene is TRBJ1-1, the V gene TRBV5-1; no firm D call. V was cut by 5 bases and J by 3 bases, with 11 bases left in between. There are 13 residues in the CDR3. Germline values: CDR1 SGHRS, CDR2 YFSETQ. The CDR3 sequence: CASSLNGDTEAFF. The CDR3 DNA is TGCGCCAGCAGTTTGAACGGAGACACTGAAGCTTTCTTT.

V and J are TRBV5-5 and TRBJ2-3; 10 bases are shared with TRBD2. V dropped 5 bases and J dropped 5; count of bases not matched to a gene: 23. Germline lookup yields CDR1 SGHKS and CDR2 YYEKEE (reference sequence). The CDR3 runs 20 residues. Here the CDR3 DNA reads TGTGCCAGCAGTTCTACCTCAAACGGACTAGCGGACTCGGGGGGAGATACGCAGTATTTT. Its protein is CASSSTSNGLADSGGDTQYF. The whole variable domain, filled in from reference TRBV5-5 and TRBJ2-3, reads DAGVTQSPTHLIKTRGQQVTLRCSPISGHKSVSWYQQVLGQGPQFIFQYYEKEERGRGNFPDRFSARQFPNYSSELNVNALLLGDSALYLCASSSTSNGLADSGGDTQYFGPGTRLTVL.

The rearrangement joins TRBV10-3 to TRBJ1-2; 10 nucleotides agree with TRBD1. The trim removed 4 bases at V and 8 bases at J, leaving 13 bases unmatched. Germline loops: CDR1 ENHRY, CDR2 SYGVKD. This CDR3 comprises 16 residues. The CDR3 sequence: CAISGGWDRGIGGYTF. Here the CDR3 DNA reads TGTGCCATCAGTGGAGGATGGGACAGGGGTATTGGCGGCTACACCTTC.

The genes are TRBV19 and TRBJ2-5, with 13 bases identical to TRBD2. Trimming at V came to 2 bases and at J to 6 bases, leaving 9 bases not matched to a gene. The germline V gene encodes CDR1 LNHDA and CDR2 SQIVND (reference sequence). This CDR3 spans 17 amino acids. The CDR3 reads CASSILSGLAGAKTQYF. The CDR3 bases are TGTGCCAGTAGTATACTTTCAGGACTAGCGGGAGCGAAGACCCAGTACTTC.

This chain uses TRBV30 with TRBJ1-1; D gene uncertain. V lost 4 bases and J 5 bases, leaving 8 bases between the germline ends. This CDR3 is built from 11 residues. Germline V lookup: CDR1 GTSNPN, CDR2 SVGIG (reference sequence). The CDR3 spells CAWTARTEAFF. CDR3 in DNA: TGTGCCTGGACGGCGAGGACTGAAGCTTTCTTT. Drawing the rest from reference TRBV30 and TRBJ1-1, the complete variable domain is SQTIHQWPATLVQPVGSPLSLECTVEGTSNPNLYWYRQAAGRGLQLLFYSVGIGQISSEVPQNLSASRPQDRQFILSSKKLLLSDSGFYLCAWTARTEAFFGQGTRLTVV.

The rearrangement links TRBV19 to TRBJ1-1, with TRBD1 matching over 7 bases. Germline V CDR1 and CDR2: LNHDA, SQIVND (reference sequence). Unmatched junction bases numbered 5, after V lost 7 bases and J lost 0 bases. This CDR3 comprises 14 residues. CDR3 coding DNA: TGTGCCAGTATAAAAGGGGGCCTGAACACTGAAGCTTTCTTT. Translated, it gives CASIKGGLNTEAFF. Full variable domain (missing parts from reference TRBV19 and TRBJ1-1): DGGITQSPKYLFRKEGQNVTLSCEQNLNHDAMYWYRQDPGQGLRLIYYSQIVNDFQKGDIAEGYSVSREKKESFPLTVTSAQKNPTAFYLCASIKGGLNTEAFFGQGTRLTVV.

The V gene is TRBV4-1, the J gene TRBJ2-7; 9 bases are shared with TRBD2. The CDR3 spans 15 residues. Looked up from germline, CDR1 is MGHRA and CDR2 is YSYEKL. The V and J ends lost 1 base and 2 bases, in that order; junction bases with no gene match: 3. The CDR3 DNA sequence: TGCGCCAGCAGCCAAGTTGGCGGGGGGGCCTACGAGCAGTACTTC. It specifies CASSQVGGGAYEQYF.